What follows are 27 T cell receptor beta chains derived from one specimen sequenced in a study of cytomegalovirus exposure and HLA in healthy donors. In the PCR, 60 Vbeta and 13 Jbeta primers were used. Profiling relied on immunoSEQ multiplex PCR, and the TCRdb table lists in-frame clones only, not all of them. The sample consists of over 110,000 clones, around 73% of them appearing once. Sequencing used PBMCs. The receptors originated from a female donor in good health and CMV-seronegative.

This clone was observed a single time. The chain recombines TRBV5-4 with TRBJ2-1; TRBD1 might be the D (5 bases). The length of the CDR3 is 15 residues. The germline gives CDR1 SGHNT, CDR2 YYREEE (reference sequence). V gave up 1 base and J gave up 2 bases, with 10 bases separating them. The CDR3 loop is CASSLNTGPYNEQFF. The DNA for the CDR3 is TGTGCCAGCAGCTTGAACACAGGCCCCTACAATGAGCAGTTCTTC. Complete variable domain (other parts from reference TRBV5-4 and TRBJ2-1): ETGVTQSPTHLIKTRGQQVTLRCSSQSGHNTVSWYQQALGQGPQFIFQYYREEENGRGNFPPRFSGLQFPNYSSELNVNALELDDSALYLCASSLNTGPYNEQFFGPGTRLTVL.

DNA for the CDR3: TGCGCCAGCAACACACTCGGAGGAGAGACCCAGTACTTC. The encoded protein is CASNTLGGETQYF. This sequence joins TRBV5-1 and TRBJ2-5; tentative D call: TRBD2 (5 bases). Trimming cost V 6 bases and J 4 bases, with 13 bases left between them. This CDR3 is built from 13 residues. Germline assignment: CDR1 SGHRS and CDR2 YFSETQ.

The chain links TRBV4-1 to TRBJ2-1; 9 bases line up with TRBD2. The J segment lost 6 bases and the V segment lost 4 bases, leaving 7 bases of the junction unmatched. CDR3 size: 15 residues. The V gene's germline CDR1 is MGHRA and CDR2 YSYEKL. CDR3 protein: CASSPRDSGGNEQFF. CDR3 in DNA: TGCGCCAGCAGCCCCCGGGATAGCGGGGGCAATGAGCAGTTCTTC.

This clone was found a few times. The CDR3 spells CASSERTGWGYTF. The CDR3, as DNA: TGTGCCAGCAGTGAAAGGACAGGGTGGGGCTACACCTTC. This sequence joins TRBV6-1 and TRBJ1-2; 8 bases match TRBD1. After removal of 2 bases from V and 8 bases from J, the junction contained 4 bases not matched to a gene. CDR3 size: 13 residues. Germline CDR1 reads MNHNS; CDR2 reads SASEGT.

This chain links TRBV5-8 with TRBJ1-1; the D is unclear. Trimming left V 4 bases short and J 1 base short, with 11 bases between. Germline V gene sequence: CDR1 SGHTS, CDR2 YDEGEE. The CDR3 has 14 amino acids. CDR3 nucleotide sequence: TGTGCCAGCAGCAAGGGAGGTGCGAACACTGAAGCTTTCTTT. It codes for CASSKGGANTEAFF.

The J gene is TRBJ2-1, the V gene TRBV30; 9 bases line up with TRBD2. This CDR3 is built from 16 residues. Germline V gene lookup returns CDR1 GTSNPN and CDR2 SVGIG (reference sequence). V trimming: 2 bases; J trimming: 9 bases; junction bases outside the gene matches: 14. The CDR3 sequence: CAWSSVFVREGPEQFF. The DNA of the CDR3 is TGTGCCTGGAGTTCGGTTTTTGTGCGGGAGGGCCCTGAGCAGTTCTTC.

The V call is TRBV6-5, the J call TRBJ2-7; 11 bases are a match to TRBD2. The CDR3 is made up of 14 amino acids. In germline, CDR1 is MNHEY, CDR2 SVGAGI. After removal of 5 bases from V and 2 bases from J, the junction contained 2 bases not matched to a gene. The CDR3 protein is CASSVAGGPYEQYF. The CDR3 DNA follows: TGTGCCAGCAGTGTAGCGGGAGGGCCCTACGAGCAGTACTTC.

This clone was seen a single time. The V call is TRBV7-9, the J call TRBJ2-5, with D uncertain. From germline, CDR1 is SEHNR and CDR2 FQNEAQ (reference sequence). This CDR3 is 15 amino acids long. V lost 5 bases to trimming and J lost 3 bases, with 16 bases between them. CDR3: CASSLHSFMKETQYF. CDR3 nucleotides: TGTGCCAGCAGCCTCCACAGCTTCATGAAAGAGACCCAGTACTTC.

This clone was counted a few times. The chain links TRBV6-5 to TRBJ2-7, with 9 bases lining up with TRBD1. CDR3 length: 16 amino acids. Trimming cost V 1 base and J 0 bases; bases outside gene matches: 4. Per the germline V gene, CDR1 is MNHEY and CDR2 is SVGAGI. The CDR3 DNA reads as TGTGCCAGCAGTTACTGGGGGACAGGGAGCTCCTACGAGCAGTACTTC. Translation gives CASSYWGTGSSYEQYF.

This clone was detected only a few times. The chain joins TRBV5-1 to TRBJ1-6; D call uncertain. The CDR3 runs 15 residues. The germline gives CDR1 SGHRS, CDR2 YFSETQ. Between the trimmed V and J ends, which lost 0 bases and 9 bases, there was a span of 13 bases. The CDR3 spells CASSLVRLGSSPLHF. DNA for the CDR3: TGCGCCAGCAGCTTGGTGCGATTAGGGAGTTCACCCCTCCACTTT.

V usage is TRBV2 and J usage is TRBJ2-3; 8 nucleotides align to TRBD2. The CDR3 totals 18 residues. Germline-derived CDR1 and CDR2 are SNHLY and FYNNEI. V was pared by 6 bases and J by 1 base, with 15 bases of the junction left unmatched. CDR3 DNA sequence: TGTGCCAGCAGGGGGGTAGCGGGGAGTCCGGGGGGCACAGATACGCAGTATTTT. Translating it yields CASRGVAGSPGGTDTQYF.

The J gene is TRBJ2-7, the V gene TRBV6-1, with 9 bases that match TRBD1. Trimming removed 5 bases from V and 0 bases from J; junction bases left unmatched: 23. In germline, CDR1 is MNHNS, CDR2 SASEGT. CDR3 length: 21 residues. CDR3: CASSQVRLAGTGLRSSYEQYF. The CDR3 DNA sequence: TGTGCCAGCAGTCAAGTAAGACTTGCCGGGACAGGGCTAAGGAGCTCCTACGAGCAGTACTTC.

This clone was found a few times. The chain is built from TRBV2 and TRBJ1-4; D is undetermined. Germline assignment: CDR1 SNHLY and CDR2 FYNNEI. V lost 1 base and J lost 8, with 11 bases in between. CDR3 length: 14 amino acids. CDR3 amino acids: CASSEGSVWEKLFF. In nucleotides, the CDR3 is TGTGCCAGCAGTGAAGGCTCAGTTTGGGAAAAACTGTTTTTT.

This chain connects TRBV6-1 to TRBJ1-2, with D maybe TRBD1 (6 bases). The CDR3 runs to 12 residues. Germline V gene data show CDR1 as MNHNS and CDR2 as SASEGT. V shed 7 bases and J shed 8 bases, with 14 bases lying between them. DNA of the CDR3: TGTGCCAGCACCATCCAGGGGTACGGCTACACCTTC. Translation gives CASTIQGYGYTF.

The CDR3 nucleotides read TGTGCCACCAGCAGAGATTTGCTAGCGGGGGGCGAGCAGTACTTC. Translation gives CATSRDLLAGGEQYF. The chain recombines TRBV15 with TRBJ2-7, with TRBD2 identical over 11 bases. CDR1 and CDR2 from the germline V gene are LNHNV and YYDKDF (reference sequence). The CDR3 extends over 15 amino acids. V was pared by 0 bases and J by 6 bases, with 4 bases of the junction left unmatched.

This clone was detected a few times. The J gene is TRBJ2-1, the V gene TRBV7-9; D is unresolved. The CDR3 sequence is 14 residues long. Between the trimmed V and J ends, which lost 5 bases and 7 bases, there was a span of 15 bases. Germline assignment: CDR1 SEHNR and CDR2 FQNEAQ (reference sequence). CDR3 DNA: TGTGCCAGCAGCCCTACCCCCACCGGGAATGAGCAGTTCTTC. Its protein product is CASSPTPTGNEQFF.

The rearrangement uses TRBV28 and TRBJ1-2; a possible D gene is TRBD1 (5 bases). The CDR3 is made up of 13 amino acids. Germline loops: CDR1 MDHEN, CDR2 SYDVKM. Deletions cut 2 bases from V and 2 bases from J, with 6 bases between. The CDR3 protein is CASSLGGNYGYTF. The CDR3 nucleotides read TGTGCCAGCAGTTTAGGGGGGAACTATGGCTACACCTTC.

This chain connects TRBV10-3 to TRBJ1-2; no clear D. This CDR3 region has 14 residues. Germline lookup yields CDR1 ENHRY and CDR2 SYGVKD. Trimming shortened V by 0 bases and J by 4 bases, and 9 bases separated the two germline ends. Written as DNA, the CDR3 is TGTGCCATCAGTGAGTCGAAACAGATCTATGGCTACACCTTC. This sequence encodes CAISESKQIYGYTF.

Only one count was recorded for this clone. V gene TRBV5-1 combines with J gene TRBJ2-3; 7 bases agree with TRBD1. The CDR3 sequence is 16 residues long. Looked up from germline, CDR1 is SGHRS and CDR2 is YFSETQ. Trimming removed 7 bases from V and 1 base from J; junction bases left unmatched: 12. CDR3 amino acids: CASRLGRQGGTDTQYF. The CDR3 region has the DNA TGCGCCAGCCGCCTTGGCCGACAGGGAGGCACAGATACGCAGTATTTT.

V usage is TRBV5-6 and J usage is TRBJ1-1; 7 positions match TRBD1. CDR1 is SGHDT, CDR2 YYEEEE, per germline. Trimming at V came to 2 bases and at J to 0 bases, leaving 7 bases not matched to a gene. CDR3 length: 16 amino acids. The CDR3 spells CASSLTGTAMNTEAFF. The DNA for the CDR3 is TGTGCCAGCAGCTTAACCGGGACAGCCATGAACACTGAAGCTTTCTTT.

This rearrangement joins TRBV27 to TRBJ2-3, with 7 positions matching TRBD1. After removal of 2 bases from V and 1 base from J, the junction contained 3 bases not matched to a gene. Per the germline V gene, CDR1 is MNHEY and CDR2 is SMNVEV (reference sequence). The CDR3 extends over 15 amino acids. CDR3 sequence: CASSLTGVGTDTQYF. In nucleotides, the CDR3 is TGTGCCAGCAGTTTAACAGGGGTAGGCACAGATACGCAGTATTTT.

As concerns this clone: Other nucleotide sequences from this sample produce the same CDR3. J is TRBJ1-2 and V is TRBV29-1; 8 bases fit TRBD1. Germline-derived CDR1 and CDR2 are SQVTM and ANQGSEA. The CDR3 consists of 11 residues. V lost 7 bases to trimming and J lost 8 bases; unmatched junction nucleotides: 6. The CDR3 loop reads CSGQGAGGYTF. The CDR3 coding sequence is TGCAGCGGTCAGGGGGCCGGGGGCTACACCTTC. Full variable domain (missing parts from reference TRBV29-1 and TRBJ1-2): SAVISQKPSRDICQRGTSLTIQCQVDSQVTMMFWYRQQPGQSLTLIATANQGSEATYESGFVIDKFPISRPNLTFSTLTVSNMSPEDSSIYLCSGQGAGGYTFGSGTRLTVV.

CDR3 loop: CASSYSEPGNYGYTF. Written as DNA, the CDR3 is TGTGCCAGCAGTTACTCGGAGCCAGGGAACTATGGCTACACCTTC. This chain uses TRBV6-5 with TRBJ1-2, with D possibly being TRBD1 (5 bases). The CDR3 has 15 residues. The V gene lost 0 bases and the J gene lost 2 bases, with 10 bases spanning the gap. The germline V gene has CDR1 MNHEY and CDR2 SVGAGI.

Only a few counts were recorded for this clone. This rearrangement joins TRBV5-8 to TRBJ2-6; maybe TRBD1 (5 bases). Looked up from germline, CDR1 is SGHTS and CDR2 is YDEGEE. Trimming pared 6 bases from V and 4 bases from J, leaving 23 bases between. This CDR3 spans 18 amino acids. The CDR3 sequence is CASNELPHTGAGANVLTF. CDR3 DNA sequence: TGTGCCAGCAACGAACTTCCCCACACAGGCGCGGGGGCCAACGTCCTGACTTTC.

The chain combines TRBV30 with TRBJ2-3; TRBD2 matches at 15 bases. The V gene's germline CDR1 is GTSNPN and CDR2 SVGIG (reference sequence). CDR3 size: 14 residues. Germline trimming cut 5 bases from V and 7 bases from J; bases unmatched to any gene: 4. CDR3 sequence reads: CAWGTSGGYNTQYF. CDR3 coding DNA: TGTGCCTGGGGGACTAGCGGGGGGTACAATACGCAGTATTTT.

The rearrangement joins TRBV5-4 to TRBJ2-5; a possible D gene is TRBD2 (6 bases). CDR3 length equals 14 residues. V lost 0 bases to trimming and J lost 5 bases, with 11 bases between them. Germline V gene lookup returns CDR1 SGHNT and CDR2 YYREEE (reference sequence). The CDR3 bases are TGTGCCAGCAGCTTGGGCGGGAAGGGGGAGACCCAGTACTTC. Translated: CASSLGGKGETQYF.

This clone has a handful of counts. The CDR3 here is CASTERGALGDTQYF. The CDR3 nucleotides read TGTGCCAGTACCGAGCGGGGGGCCCTGGGGGATACGCAGTATTTT. V and J are TRBV19 and TRBJ2-3, with 9 bases matching TRBD2. With V trimmed by 7 bases and J by 6 bases, 11 bases remained unmatched. From germline, CDR1 is LNHDA and CDR2 SQIVND (reference sequence). The CDR3 is 15 residues long.